What follows are 20 T cell receptor beta chains derived from one specimen sequenced in a study of T cells after yellow fever vaccination. TCRdb re-derived calls from the 5' RACE reads in MiXCR, one entry per CDR3 protein. The sample carries around 260,000 distinct CDR3 sequences, roughly 5.2% recorded once. Here the sequenced sample was CD4+ T cells sorted from PBMCs, taken on the day of the yellow fever booster vaccination. Receptor source: a man younger than 35 who received the YFV17D yellow fever vaccine.

This clonotype was counted only a few times. CDR3 in amino acids: CASSLADLMETQYF. DNA for the CDR3: TGTGCCAGCAGCTTAGCTGACCTGATGGAGACCCAGTACTTC. The V and J genes are TRBV7-6 and TRBJ2-5; unclear D gene. CDR3 size: 14 residues. V was shortened by 0 bases and J by 5 bases, with 10 bases between the two germline ends. Germline V gene sequence: CDR1 SGHVS, CDR2 FNYEAQ.

CDR3 bases: TGCGCCAGCAGCCAAGATCGGCAGGGATTGGGGCAAGAGACCCAGTACTTC. Protein product: CASSQDRQGLGQETQYF. The chain couples TRBV4-3 to TRBJ2-5, with D maybe TRBD1 (5 bases). Germline V gene data show CDR1 as LGHNA and CDR2 as YSLEER. The CDR3 spans 17 residues. Deletions cut 0 bases from V and 2 bases from J, with 16 bases between.

The J gene is TRBJ2-6, the V gene TRBV6-2 or TRBV6-3; 10 nucleotides align to TRBD1. The germline V gene has CDR1 MNHEY and CDR2 SVGEGT. The CDR3 consists of 15 residues. The V segment lost 8 bases and the J segment 11 bases; nucleotides outside the gene matches: 12. The CDR3 DNA sequence: TGTGCCAGCGGACCCAGGACAGGGGGTAACGACGTCCTGACTTTC. Translated: CASGPRTGGNDVLTF.

In its sample, this clonotype was seen many times. The V and J genes are TRBV11-3 and TRBJ2-1, with 10 bases fitting TRBD2. V dropped 0 bases and J dropped 6; count of bases not matched to a gene: 11. CDR3 length equals 18 residues. CDR1 and CDR2 from the germline V gene are SGHNT and YENEEA. CDR3 DNA: TGTGCCAGCAGCTTAGATCAGGGAGGGACTAGCGCGGGCAATGAGCAGTTCTTC. This encodes CASSLDQGGTSAGNEQFF.

This clonotype was seen a handful of times. The rearrangement uses TRBV7-2 and TRBJ1-2; 9 bases map to TRBD1. The CDR3 totals 16 residues. J lost 8 bases, V lost 0 bases, and 10 bases had no gene match. Germline V CDR1 and CDR2: SGHTA, FQGNSA. The CDR3 nucleotides read TGTGCCAGCAGCTTAGCGTCCCTACAGGGGGCGCAGGGCTACACCTTC. Translated, it gives CASSLASLQGAQGYTF.

This clonotype was seen a handful of times. The V call is TRBV5-4, the J call TRBJ2-5; TRBD1 aligns across 9 bases. CDR3 length: 15 residues. V lost 5 bases and J lost 1; bases outside the gene matches: 6. Germline CDR1 and CDR2: SGHNT and YYREEE (reference sequence). The CDR3 nucleotides read TGTGCCAGCAGTACCGGGACAGGGCTCCAAGAGACCCAGTACTTC. Amino acid sequence: CASSTGTGLQETQYF.

This clonotype was counted at least ten times. The genes are TRBV5-1 and TRBJ2-1; 8 bases map to TRBD2. Germline V gives CDR1 SGHRS, CDR2 YFSETQ. V dropped 4 bases and J dropped 9; count of bases not matched to a gene: 6. The CDR3 has 13 amino acids. The CDR3 bases are TGCGCCAGCAGCGTGACTAGCGTCCGTGAGCAGTTCTTC. Protein sequence: CASSVTSVREQFF. The full variable domain, its missing parts supplied by reference TRBV5-1 and TRBJ2-1, is KAGVTQTPRYLIKTRGQQVTLSCSPISGHRSVSWYQQTPGQGLQFLFEYFSETQRNKGNFPGRFSGRQFSNSRSEMNVSTLELGDSALYLCASSVTSVREQFFGPGTRLTVL.

The chain uses TRBV11-2 and TRBJ2-5, with a weak D call TRBD2 (7 bases). The CDR3 length is 16 residues. V lost 2 bases, J lost 9 bases, and 22 bases lay in between. CDR1 SGHAT and CDR2 FQNNGV come from the germline V gene. The CDR3 sequence: CASSLLPGGPIWAQYF. The CDR3 nucleotides read TGTGCCAGCAGCTTACTTCCGGGGGGCCCCATTTGGGCCCAGTACTTC.

This clonotype was observed at least ten times. The chain recombines TRBV5-1 with TRBJ1-2, with no clear D. Trimming shortened V by 5 bases and J by 4 bases, and 15 bases separated the two germline ends. The CDR3 contains 14 residues. Germline-derived CDR1 and CDR2 are SGHRS and YFSETQ. CDR3 sequence reads: CASRLTRYAYGYTF. Here the CDR3 DNA reads TGCGCCAGCAGACTGACACGATACGCCTATGGCTACACCTTC.

This clonotype turned up a few times. The CDR3 reads CASSSLRQGETQYF. As DNA, the CDR3 is TGCGCCAGCAGCTCCCTTCGGCAGGGAGAGACCCAGTACTTC. The gene calls are TRBV5-1 and TRBJ2-5; D might be TRBD1 (5 bases). Germline CDR1 reads SGHRS; CDR2 reads YFSETQ. This CDR3 contains 14 residues. Trimming removed 3 bases at V and 4 bases at J, with 13 bases between.

The chain uses TRBV18 and TRBJ2-3, with D perhaps TRBD1 or TRBD2 (5 bases each). Per germline, CDR1 KGHSH and CDR2 LQKENI. The CDR3 sequence is 15 residues long. V shed 4 bases and J shed 1 base, with 12 bases lying between them. The CDR3 spells CASSLREGGTDTQYF. CDR3 in DNA: TGTGCCAGCTCACTTCGGGAAGGGGGCACAGATACGCAGTATTTT.

This clonotype was seen repeatedly, ten times or more. This chain joins TRBV11-2 and TRBJ2-3, with D unresolved. Germline-derived CDR1 and CDR2 are SGHAT and FQNNGV. The CDR3 loop spans 16 amino acids. V was clipped by 6 bases and J by 0 bases, with 16 bases between them. The CDR3 sequence: CASRYTGRTSTDTQYF. The DNA of the CDR3 is TGTGCCAGCAGGTATACGGGCAGGACCAGCACAGATACGCAGTATTTT.

The chain couples TRBV24-1 to TRBJ2-5; TRBD1 aligns across 10 bases. J gave up 4 bases and V 4 bases, and 5 bases lay outside the gene matches. The CDR3 totals 15 residues. Germline lookup yields CDR1 KGHDR and CDR2 SFDVKD. The CDR3 DNA is TGTGCCACCAGTGAACGGACAGGGGGACGAGAGACCCAGTACTTC. Translated: CATSERTGGRETQYF.

V is TRBV6-2 or TRBV6-3 and J is TRBJ2-1; 11 bases match TRBD2. Germline values: CDR1 MNHEY, CDR2 SVGEGT. V lost 9 bases and J lost 4; bases outside the gene matches: 5. CDR3 length: 14 amino acids. CDR3 residues: CASGASGGYNEQFF. DNA for the CDR3: TGTGCCAGTGGGGCTAGCGGGGGGTACAATGAGCAGTTCTTC.

This clonotype showed up just a few times. The chain uses TRBV3-2 and TRBJ2-7; the D call in the table, TRBD1, was not verified against the DNA. TRBV3-2 is termed a pseudogene. This CDR3 has 17 residues. The CDR3, as DNA: TGTGCCAGCAGCCAAGATGTGTGGACAGGGCTCTCCTACGAGCAGTACTTC. Translation gives CASSQDVWTGLSYEQYF.

V gene TRBV2 combines with J gene TRBJ2-1; no firm D call. V was pared by 8 bases and J by 7 bases, with 18 bases between. CDR1 and CDR2 (germline): SNHLY, FYNNEI. The CDR3 has 14 amino acids. The DNA of the CDR3 is TGTGCCAGCCCCCTAAAGGCCTTTGGGAATGAGCAGTTCTTC. This translates into CASPLKAFGNEQFF. Full variable domain (rest looked up from reference TRBV2 and TRBJ2-1): EPEVTQTPSHQVTQMGQEVILRCVPISNHLYFYWYRQILGQKVEFLVSFYNNEISEKSEIFDDQFSVERPDGSNFTLKIRSTKLEDSAMYFCASPLKAFGNEQFFGPGTRLTVL.

This clonotype was recorded many times. The chain is built from TRBV6-2 or TRBV6-3 and TRBJ1-5; D perhaps matches TRBD1 (5 bases). Germline CDR1 and CDR2: MNHEY and SVGEGT. The length of the CDR3 is 16 residues. Trimming shortened V by 10 bases and J by 3 bases, and 22 bases separated the two germline ends. The CDR3 DNA sequence: TGTGCCACCAGCCGGGACTTCGACCCCCACAATCAGCCCCAGCATTTT. It encodes CATSRDFDPHNQPQHF.

CDR3 loop: CASSLYRGVGNEQFF. The CDR3 DNA reads as TGTGCCAGCAGCTTATACAGAGGAGTAGGCAATGAGCAGTTCTTC. The chain employs TRBV5-4 and TRBJ2-1; D gene uncertain. The V gene lost 2 bases and the J gene lost 6 bases, with 15 bases spanning the gap. CDR3 length equals 15 residues. Germline CDR1 is SGHNT and CDR2 is YYREEE (reference sequence).

Concerning this clonotype: This may be a read error, as it is one base from a much larger clone. The V call is TRBV5-5, the J call TRBJ2-5; possibly TRBD2 for D (6 bases). Trimming cost V 6 bases and J 5 bases, with 8 bases left between them. This CDR3 is 11 amino acids long. In germline, CDR1 is SGHKS, CDR2 YYEKEE (reference sequence). This CDR3 reads CASIRGETQYF. In nucleotides, the CDR3 is TGTGCCAGCATCCGGGGGGAGACCCAGTACTTC.

The chain couples TRBV7-2 to TRBJ2-5; TRBD2 agrees at 7 bases. The ends lost 2 bases at V and 2 bases at J; junction bases unmatched: 5. The CDR3 contains 15 residues. In germline, CDR1 is SGHTA, CDR2 FQGNSA. The DNA for the CDR3 is TGTGCCAGCAGCTTAAGGCGGGGGTTTCAAGAGACCCAGTACTTC. Protein: CASSLRRGFQETQYF.